The 15 T cell receptor beta chains given below trace back to one sample, sequenced in a study of T cells in localized non-small cell lung cancer. Sequencing used immunoSEQ multiplex PCR; TCRdb keeps in-frame clones, though not all of them. The profile shows about 31,000 clones, 85% to 95% of them singletons. Specimen: peripheral blood, collected before any cancer treatment. These receptors all come from a woman aged 40-69 years with stage I lung adenocarcinoma.

This sequence joins TRBV5-1 and TRBJ2-1; D is possibly TRBD2 (6 bases). Trimming shortened V by 5 bases and J by 5 bases, and 17 bases separated the two germline ends. This CDR3 spans 15 amino acids. Germline CDR1 reads SGHRS; CDR2 reads YFSETQ. Here the CDR3 DNA reads TGCGCCAGCAGAGGAACCGGGACTCCGAACAATGAGCAGTTCTTC. Its protein is CASRGTGTPNNEQFF.

CDR3 loop: CASSILDRGPLILNQLINEKLFF. DNA for the CDR3: TGTGCCAGTAGTATATTGGACAGGGGGCCCCTGATACTTAATCAACTAATTAATGAAAAACTGTTTTTT. The chain combines TRBV19 with TRBJ1-4, with TRBD1 identical over 11 bases. The CDR3 sequence is 23 residues long. The germline gives CDR1 LNHDA, CDR2 SQIVND (reference sequence). V lost 2 bases to trimming and J lost 4 bases; unmatched junction nucleotides: 24.

V gene TRBV18 combines with J gene TRBJ2-7, with D tentatively TRBD1 or TRBD2 (5 bases each). V was clipped by 4 bases and J by 3 bases, with 10 bases between them. The CDR3 totals 13 residues. Germline V CDR1 and CDR2: KGHSH, LQKENI. The CDR3 bases are TGTGCCAGCTCACAGGGACCGATCTACGAGCAGTACTTC. Translating gives CASSQGPIYEQYF.

V usage is TRBV19 and J usage is TRBJ1-5; tentative D call: TRBD1 (6 bases). Germline values: CDR1 LNHDA, CDR2 SQIVND (reference sequence). V gave up 2 bases and J gave up 3 bases, with 17 bases separating them. The CDR3 contains 17 residues. The CDR3 DNA reads TGTGCCAGTAGTATACCCCCCCACACAGGGCCCAATCAGCCCCAGCATTTT. This sequence encodes CASSIPPHTGPNQPQHF.

The chain combines TRBV7-2 with TRBJ1-2; a possible D gene is TRBD1 (5 bases). V was pared by 4 bases and J by 7 bases, with 22 bases between. CDR3 length equals 16 residues. From germline, CDR1 is SGHTA and CDR2 FQGNSA. This CDR3 is CASSWELGALGVGYTF. The CDR3, as DNA: TGTGCCAGCAGCTGGGAATTAGGGGCACTCGGTGTTGGCTACACCTTC.

This clone occurred once. The V and J genes are TRBV9 and TRBJ2-6; D remains ambiguous. The length of the CDR3 is 15 residues. The V end was cut by 2 bases, the J end by 0 bases, with 6 bases between. Per the germline V gene, CDR1 is SGDLS and CDR2 is YYNGEE. For the CDR3, the DNA is TGTGCCAGCAGCGTTCTTGGCTCTGGGGCCAACGTCCTGACTTTC. It encodes CASSVLGSGANVLTF.

The chain links TRBV18 to TRBJ2-1, with 8 bases aligning to TRBD2. The CDR3 is 17 residues long. Unmatched junction bases numbered 10, after V lost 3 bases and J lost 3 bases. Germline-derived CDR1 and CDR2 are KGHSH and LQKENI. The CDR3 nucleotides are TGTGCCAGCTCACCCACTAGCGGAGGACTAGGCTACAATGAGCAGTTCTTC. This sequence encodes CASSPTSGGLGYNEQFF.

The rearrangement uses TRBV19 and TRBJ1-5, with 8 bases lining up with TRBD1. After removal of 4 bases from V and 5 bases from J, the junction contained 4 bases not matched to a gene. In germline, CDR1 is LNHDA, CDR2 SQIVND (reference sequence). This CDR3 comprises 14 residues. CDR3 protein: CASSRKQGDQPQHF. The CDR3, as DNA: TGTGCCAGTAGTAGAAAACAGGGGGATCAGCCCCAGCATTTT.

In its sample, this clone was seen once. This chain joins TRBV6-4 and TRBJ1-1; D possibly corresponds to TRBD1 (5 bases). The CDR3 has 16 residues. The germline V gene encodes CDR1 MRHNA and CDR2 SNTAGT. With 4 bases removed from V and 5 bases from J, the gap between germline ends came to 20 bases. The CDR3 spells CASSANSGTAGTEAFF. The CDR3 DNA sequence: TGTGCCAGCAGTGCCAACTCCGGGACCGCGGGTACTGAAGCTTTCTTT.

The chain carries TRBV5-5 and TRBJ1-1; D is unresolved. Germline V gives CDR1 SGHKS, CDR2 YYEKEE (reference sequence). The CDR3 length is 14 residues. V was trimmed by 4 bases and J by 4 bases, leaving 14 bases between them. For the CDR3, the DNA is TGTGCCAGCAGCCGCTCGATTGTAGGCACTGAAGCTTTCTTT. Protein sequence: CASSRSIVGTEAFF.

CDR3 residues: CASSSTGGRTEAFF. DNA for the CDR3: TGTGCCAGCAGTTCGACAGGGGGCAGGACTGAAGCTTTCTTT. The chain has TRBV6-5 and TRBJ1-1; 10 bases line up with TRBD1. This CDR3 has 14 amino acids. V was clipped by 4 bases and J by 5 bases; unmatched bases: 4. The germline V gene has CDR1 MNHEY and CDR2 SVGAGI.

J is TRBJ1-4 and V is TRBV4-3, with no clear D. The germline CDR1 and CDR2 sequences are LGHNA and YSLEER. This CDR3 contains 13 residues. Deletions cut 0 bases from V and 6 bases from J, with 5 bases between. The chain's CDR3 is CASSQDWDEKLFF. The DNA of the CDR3 is TGCGCCAGCAGCCAAGACTGGGATGAAAAACTGTTTTTT.

The V and J genes are TRBV7-2 and TRBJ1-2; no reliable D call. Trimming took off 4 bases at V and 6 bases at J, with 12 bases between the two ends. This CDR3 is built from 13 residues. Germline CDR1 reads SGHTA; CDR2 reads FQGNSA. The CDR3 protein is CASSSHRGNGYTF. CDR3 DNA sequence: TGTGCCAGCAGCTCCCACCGGGGAAATGGCTACACCTTC.

The chain employs TRBV19 and TRBJ1-2; D gene uncertain. The V end was cut by 4 bases, the J end by 4 bases, with 19 bases between. Germline-derived CDR1 and CDR2 are LNHDA and SQIVND (reference sequence). The CDR3 runs to 16 residues. In nucleotides, the CDR3 is TGTGCCAGTAGTAAGTCCTCCGGTTCGATAGGCTATGGCTACACCTTC. Translated: CASSKSSGSIGYGYTF.

The J gene is TRBJ1-5, the V gene TRBV19; D is possibly TRBD1 (5 bases). The CDR3 is made up of 19 amino acids. With 6 bases removed from V and 0 bases from J, the gap between germline ends came to 24 bases. Germline CDR1 and CDR2: LNHDA and SQIVND (reference sequence). The CDR3: CASRRPIGGSINSNQPQHF. As DNA, the CDR3 is TGTGCCAGTAGGCGACCTATCGGGGGGAGTATTAATAGCAATCAGCCCCAGCATTTT.